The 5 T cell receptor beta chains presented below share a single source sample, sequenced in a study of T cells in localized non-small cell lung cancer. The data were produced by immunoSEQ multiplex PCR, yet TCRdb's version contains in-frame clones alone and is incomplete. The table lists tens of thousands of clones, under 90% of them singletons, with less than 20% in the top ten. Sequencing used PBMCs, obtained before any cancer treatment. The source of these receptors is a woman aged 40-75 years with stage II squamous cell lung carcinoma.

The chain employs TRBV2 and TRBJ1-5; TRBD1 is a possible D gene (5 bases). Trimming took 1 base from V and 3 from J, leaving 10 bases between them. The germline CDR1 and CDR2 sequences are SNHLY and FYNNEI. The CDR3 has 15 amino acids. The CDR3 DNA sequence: TGTGCCAGCAGTGAAGGAGGACATCTCAATCAGCCCCAGCATTTT. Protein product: CASSEGGHLNQPQHF.

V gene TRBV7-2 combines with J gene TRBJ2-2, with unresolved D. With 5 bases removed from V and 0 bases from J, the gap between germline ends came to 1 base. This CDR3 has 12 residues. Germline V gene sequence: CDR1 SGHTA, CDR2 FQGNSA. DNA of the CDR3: TGTGCCAGCAGCCCGAACACCGGGGAGCTGTTTTTT. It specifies CASSPNTGELFF.

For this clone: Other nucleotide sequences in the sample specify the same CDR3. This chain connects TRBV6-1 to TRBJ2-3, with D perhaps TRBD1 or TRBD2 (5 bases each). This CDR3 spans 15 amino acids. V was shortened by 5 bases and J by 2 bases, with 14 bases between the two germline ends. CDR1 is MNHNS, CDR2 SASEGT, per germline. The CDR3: CASSSPVGTTDTQYF. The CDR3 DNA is TGTGCCAGCAGTTCTCCTGTGGGGACCACAGATACGCAGTATTTT.

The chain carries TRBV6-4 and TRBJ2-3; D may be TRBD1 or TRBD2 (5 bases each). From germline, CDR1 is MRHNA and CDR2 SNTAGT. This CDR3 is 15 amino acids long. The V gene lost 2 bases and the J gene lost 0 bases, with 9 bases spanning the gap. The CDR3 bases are TGTGCCAGCAGTGACAGAGGGGCCAGCACAGATACGCAGTATTTT. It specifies CASSDRGASTDTQYF.

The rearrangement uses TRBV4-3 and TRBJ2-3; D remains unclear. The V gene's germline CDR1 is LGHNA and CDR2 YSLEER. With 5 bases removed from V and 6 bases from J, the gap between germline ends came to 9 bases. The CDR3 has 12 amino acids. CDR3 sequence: CASSAPGDTQYF. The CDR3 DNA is TGCGCCAGCAGCGCACCCGGGGATACGCAGTATTTT.